This TCR beta chain was recovered during a study of shared T cell receptors in the human thymus. Using immunoSEQ multiplex PCR, the repertoire was profiled, and TCRdb retains in-frame clones only, with some absent. This sample has 650,000 to 950,000 clones; approximately 85% occur once, and the top ten carry around 0.0099%. This sample also appeared in a second study, on human thymus T cells. This second report adds: Thymus pieces cut out during corrective heart surgery were the tissue that was used. What appeared biased in thymic and blood repertoires was the usage of V and J genes. Unrelated individuals had highly overlapping thymic repertoires, as reported in related research.

Specimen: thymocytes. This clonotype was sampled from a girl younger than two with a congenital heart defect.

CDR3 sequence reads: CASSLYQRIYGYTF. As DNA, the CDR3 is TGTGCCAGCAGCTTATACCAGCGCATCTATGGCTACACCTTC. This sequence joins TRBV11-2 and TRBJ1-2; no reliable D call. Trimming took off 2 bases at V and 4 bases at J, with 11 bases between the two ends. CDR3 size: 14 residues. Germline CDR1 reads SGHAT; CDR2 reads FQNNGV.